This T cell receptor (beta chain) was observed in a study of Graves' ophthalmopathy and Graves' hyperthyroidism. CDR1 is SGHVS, CDR2 FQNEAQ, per germline. The length of the CDR3 is 14 residues. V lost 7 bases to trimming and J lost 3 bases, with 16 bases between them. RNA transcripts served as template for amplifying TCR beta CDR3 sequences. RT-PCR in the first round used HTBI primers; a second-round multiplex PCR followed. TCRdb reprocessed the multiplex PCR reads with MiXCR, giving one entry per CDR3 protein. The repertoire holds 600,000 to 700,000 distinct CDR3 sequences, with about two fifths as singletons. There are a few counts of this clonotype.

Material for sequencing was peripheral blood. The receptor was derived from an adult man with Graves' ophthalmopathy. The J gene is TRBJ2-7, the V gene TRBV7-8, with D maybe TRBD2 (6 bases). CDR3 sequence reads: CASIPSGDLYEQYF. CDR3 nucleotides: TGTGCCAGCATACCTTCGGGGGACCTCTACGAGCAGTACTTC.